This paragraph reports one T cell receptor beta chain. The CDR3 has 13 residues. The V and J ends lost 5 bases and 1 base respectively, with 12 bases between them. The germline V gene has CDR1 SQVTM and CDR2 ANQGSEA. The method was immunoSEQ multiplex PCR; TCRdb's version includes in-frame clones alone and lacks a portion of them. The table lists roughly 1.4 million clones, roughly 98.5% of them singletons. The sample originates from a study of shared clonotypes between healthy human individuals. The receptor comes from a man aged 30-40 years in good health. Specimen: naive CD4+ T cells sorted from blood. Indicated subset: CD45RA+ positively selected. The chain has TRBV29-1 and TRBJ2-7; no clear D. Here the CDR3 reads CSVRFGRSYEQYF. The CDR3 DNA reads TGCAGCGTTAGGTTCGGCAGGTCCTACGAGCAGTACTTC.